The 20 T cell receptor beta chains presented below share a single source sample, sequenced in a study of T cells in Graves' hyperthyroidism and ophthalmopathy. The CDR3 regions of TCR beta were amplified from RNA transcripts. First-round RT-PCR of the TCR CDR3 relied on the HTBI primer set. One entry per CDR3 protein, called by TCRdb with MiXCR from the multiplex PCR reads. This table holds hundreds of thousands of distinct CDR3 sequences, 38% found once. The sequenced sample was blood. The receptors originated from a man aged 18 to 29 with Graves' hyperthyroidism.

This clonotype came up many times. The J gene is TRBJ1-1, the V gene TRBV19; no clear D gene. Trimming pared 8 bases from V and 1 base from J, leaving 14 bases between. The germline CDR1 and CDR2 sequences are LNHDA and SQIVND (reference sequence). The length of the CDR3 is 14 residues. The CDR3 reads CASAPNQANTEAFF. The DNA for the CDR3 is TGTGCCAGTGCCCCCAACCAGGCGAACACTGAAGCTTTCTTT. Full variable domain (outside the CDR3, taken from reference TRBV19 and TRBJ1-1): DGGITQSPKYLFRKEGQNVTLSCEQNLNHDAMYWYRQDPGQGLRLIYYSQIVNDFQKGDIAEGYSVSREKKESFPLTVTSAQKNPTAFYLCASAPNQANTEAFFGQGTRLTVV.

Comments on this clonotype: Lacking the conserved final phenylalanine or tryptophan, this CDR3 likely reflects a read error. The DNA is omitted, as the CDR3 cannot be located on it reliably, and the CDR3 follows TCRdb's listing. The chain combines TRBV20-1 with TRBJ1-4; the D call of TRBD1 is as the table states it, not checked on the DNA. Termini included, the CDR3 measures 11 amino acids. Per the germline V gene, CDR1 is DFQATT and CDR2 is SNEGSKA (reference sequence). The CDR3 spells CSAKPGTGVGY.

This rearrangement joins TRBV2 to TRBJ1-4; 9 nucleotides align to TRBD1. This CDR3 region has 14 residues. CDR1 and CDR2 (germline): SNHLY, FYNNEI. V dropped 3 bases and J dropped 8; count of bases not matched to a gene: 4. This CDR3 reads CASSEGQGPEKLFF. Here the CDR3 DNA reads TGTGCCAGCAGTGAGGGACAGGGCCCCGAAAAACTGTTTTTT.

In the case of this clonotype: A read error may explain this, as a much larger clone is one base away. This chain links TRBV7-3 with TRBJ1-4; the D gene is possibly TRBD1 (6 bases). The CDR3 runs to 12 residues. Germline loops: CDR1 SGHTA, CDR2 FQGTGA. CDR3 sequence: CASSRKGEKLLF. The CDR3 DNA follows: TGTGCCAGCAGTAGAAAGGGGGAAAAACTGCTTTTT. The variable domain in full, with the rest retrieved from reference TRBV7-3 and TRBJ1-4, is GAGVSQTPSNKVTEKGKYVELRCDPISGHTALYWYRQSLGQGPEFLIYFQGTGAADDSGLPNDRFFAVRPEGSVSTLKIQRTERGDSAVYLCASSRKGEKLLFGSGTQLSVL.

This clonotype was recorded at least ten times. The chain links TRBV19 to TRBJ1-1; 9 bases align to TRBD1. The CDR3 totals 14 residues. Trimming removed 3 bases from V and 4 bases from J; junction bases left unmatched: 3. Germline-derived CDR1 and CDR2 are LNHDA and SQIVND (reference sequence). The CDR3 loop is CASSIGQGITEAFF. The CDR3 DNA reads as TGTGCCAGTAGTATCGGACAGGGGATCACTGAAGCTTTCTTT. The full variable domain, with the rest looked up from reference TRBV19 and TRBJ1-1, is DGGITQSPKYLFRKEGQNVTLSCEQNLNHDAMYWYRQDPGQGLRLIYYSQIVNDFQKGDIAEGYSVSREKKESFPLTVTSAQKNPTAFYLCASSIGQGITEAFFGQGTRLTVV.

The table lists this clonotype with many counts. The chain joins TRBV4-2 to TRBJ2-5; TRBD2 might be the D (6 bases). Germline lookup yields CDR1 LGHNA and CDR2 YNFKEQ. The CDR3 spans 15 residues. With 0 bases removed from V and 2 bases from J, the gap between germline ends came to 10 bases. CDR3 nucleotides: TGTGCCAGCAGCCAAGATCGGGGGAGACAAGAGACCCAGTACTTC. This translates into CASSQDRGRQETQYF.

This chain joins TRBV6-5 and TRBJ2-7; TRBD2 agrees at 14 bases. J gave up 6 bases and V 2 bases, and 6 bases lay outside the gene matches. The CDR3 is 16 residues long. Germline CDR1 is MNHEY and CDR2 is SVGAGI. CDR3 residues: CASSYGRGLAGAEQYF. In DNA, the CDR3 is TGTGCCAGCAGTTACGGCCGGGGACTAGCGGGAGCCGAGCAGTACTTC.

This sequence joins TRBV10-3 and TRBJ1-3; D not resolved. V gave up 6 bases and J gave up 7 bases, with 4 bases separating them. Germline CDR1 reads ENHRY; CDR2 reads SYGVKD. This CDR3 is 10 amino acids long. CDR3 nucleotide sequence: TGTGCCATCAGAACGAACACCATATATTTT. Its protein is CAIRTNTIYF.

To note about this clonotype: A much larger clone lies one base from this, so it may be a read error. This chain uses TRBV2 with TRBJ1-2; tentative D call: TRBD1 (6 bases). Germline-derived CDR1 and CDR2 are SNHLY and FYNNEI. Trimming pared 2 bases from V and 7 bases from J, leaving 17 bases between. The CDR3 spans 15 residues. The CDR3 loop reads CASSEKGRGARGYTF. In DNA form, the CDR3 reads TGTGCCAGCAGTGAAAAGGGCAGGGGAGCACGTGGCTACACCTTC.

Concerning this clonotype: This could be a read error, since a much larger clone is one nucleotide away. J is TRBJ2-5 and V is TRBV9, with 11 bases fitting TRBD2. Unmatched junction bases numbered 5, after V lost 3 bases and J lost 4 bases. The CDR3 sequence is 15 residues long. Germline CDR1 is SGDLS and CDR2 is YYNGEE. In DNA form, the CDR3 reads TGTGCCAGCAGCGGCCGACTAGCGGGGACAGAGACCCAGTACTTC. The encoded protein is CASSGRLAGTETQYF.

This clonotype has at least ten counts. This chain joins TRBV7-2 and TRBJ2-5; 8 bases agree with TRBD1. Germline V gene sequence: CDR1 SGHTA, CDR2 FQGNSA. After removal of 6 bases from V and 3 bases from J, the junction contained 9 bases not matched to a gene. There are 15 residues in the CDR3. The CDR3, as DNA: TGTGCCAGCAGTGCAACCGGGACAGGAAAAGAGACCCAGTACTTC. It codes for CASSATGTGKETQYF.

This clonotype has only a few counts. The V and J genes are TRBV5-1 and TRBJ2-7, with a weak D call TRBD2 (5 bases). Deletions cut 0 bases from V and 6 bases from J, with 13 bases between. CDR3 size: 14 residues. Germline V gene lookup returns CDR1 SGHRS and CDR2 YFSETQ. The CDR3 here is CASSLDGGGSEQYF. The CDR3 DNA reads as TGCGCCAGCAGCTTGGATGGTGGTGGGAGCGAGCAGTACTTC.

This clonotype appeared a few times. The V and J genes are TRBV10-1 and TRBJ2-2; D gene ambiguous. CDR1 is WNHNN and CDR2 is SYGVQD in the germline V gene (reference sequence). V lost 5 bases, J lost 6 bases, and 16 bases lay in between. This CDR3 comprises 15 residues. CDR3 bases: TGCGCCAGCAGTCTCGGGCGTTCTGATTCCGGGGAGCTGTTTTTT. It yields the protein CASSLGRSDSGELFF.

This clonotype showed up many times. This chain joins TRBV5-8 and TRBJ1-2; D perhaps matches TRBD1 (5 bases). The CDR3 runs 14 residues. The ends were cut back, 4 bases at V and 3 bases at J, with 13 bases in the middle. Germline V gene lookup returns CDR1 SGHTS and CDR2 YDEGEE. In nucleotides, the CDR3 is TGTGCCAGCAGCCCCCGGACATTGGACTATGGCTACACCTTC. As protein: CASSPRTLDYGYTF.

V and J are TRBV19 and TRBJ2-7; TRBD1 matches 10 bases. CDR3 length: 16 residues. The germline CDR1 and CDR2 sequences are LNHDA and SQIVND (reference sequence). The J segment lost 5 bases and the V segment lost 0 bases, leaving 7 bases of the junction unmatched. This CDR3 is CASSIEGTGVLHEQYF. CDR3 bases: TGTGCCAGTAGTATAGAAGGGACAGGGGTTTTGCACGAGCAGTACTTC.

This clonotype was counted only a few times. J is TRBJ1-5 and V is TRBV5-1; D perhaps matches TRBD1 (6 bases). The CDR3 loop spans 12 amino acids. V shed 9 bases and J shed 5 bases, with 12 bases lying between them. The germline CDR1 and CDR2 sequences are SGHRS and YFSETQ. In DNA, the CDR3 is TGCGCCAACCCGGACAGATATCAGCCCCAGCATTTT. Amino acid sequence: CANPDRYQPQHF.

This clonotype appeared a few times. The rearrangement uses TRBV3-1 and TRBJ1-2; D is possibly TRBD1 (5 bases). CDR3 length: 13 amino acids. V was pared by 4 bases and J by 3 bases, with 9 bases between. Germline assignment: CDR1 LGHDT and CDR2 YNNKEL (reference sequence). CDR3 loop: CASSPSRDYGYTF. The CDR3 DNA reads as TGTGCCAGCAGCCCGAGCAGGGACTATGGCTACACCTTC.

There are many counts of this clonotype. The CDR3 coding sequence is TGCAGCGTTCGACCGCTAGAGAACACTGAAGCTTTCTTT. This sequence encodes CSVRPLENTEAFF. The chain is built from TRBV29-1 and TRBJ1-1; D not certain. The CDR3 loop spans 13 amino acids. Trimming removed 5 bases at V and 1 base at J, with 11 bases between. Germline-derived CDR1 and CDR2 are SQVTM and ANQGSEA.

This clonotype was counted ten times or more. This sequence joins TRBV7-9 and TRBJ2-5; 7 bases map to TRBD1. This CDR3 has 14 residues. In germline, CDR1 is SEHNR, CDR2 FQNEAQ (reference sequence). V was clipped by 5 bases and J by 2 bases; unmatched bases: 5. The CDR3 region has the DNA TGTGCCAGCAGCCCTGACAGGGATCAAGAGACCCAGTACTTC. It translates to CASSPDRDQETQYF.

To note about this clonotype: With a much larger clone just one base away, this may be a read error. DNA for the CDR3: TGTGCCAGCAGCTCAGACACACATAATTCACCCCTCCGCTTT. This codes for CASSSDTHNSPLRF. J is TRBJ1-6 and V is TRBV7-2; D call uncertain. CDR1 is SGHTA and CDR2 is FQGNSA in the germline V gene. The CDR3 length is 14 residues.